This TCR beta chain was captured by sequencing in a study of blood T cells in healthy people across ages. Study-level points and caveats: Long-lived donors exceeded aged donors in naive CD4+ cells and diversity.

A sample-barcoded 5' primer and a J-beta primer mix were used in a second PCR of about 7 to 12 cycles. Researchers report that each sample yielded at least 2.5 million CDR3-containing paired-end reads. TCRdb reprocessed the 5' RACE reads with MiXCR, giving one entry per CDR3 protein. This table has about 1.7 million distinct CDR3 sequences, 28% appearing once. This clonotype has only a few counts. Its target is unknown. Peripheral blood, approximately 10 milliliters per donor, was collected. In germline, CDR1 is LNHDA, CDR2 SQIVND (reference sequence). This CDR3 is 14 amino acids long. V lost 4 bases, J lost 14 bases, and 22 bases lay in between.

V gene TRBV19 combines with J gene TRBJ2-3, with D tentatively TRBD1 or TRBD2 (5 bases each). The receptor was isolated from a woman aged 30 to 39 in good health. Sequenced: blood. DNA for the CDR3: TGTGCCAGTAGTACCTTGGGGGACCATATACGTCTGTATTTT. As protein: CASSTLGDHIRLYF.